A single sample gave rise to the 10 T cell receptor beta chains below, sequenced in a study of CD8+CD57+ T cells in acquired aplastic anemia. Sequenced patients had shown CD8+CD57+ cell expansion by flow cytometry. According to the study, genomic DNA was the template for TCR beta VDJ and CDR3 profiling. TCRdb redid the calling of the reads with MiXCR, one entry per CDR3 protein. This sample yields 110,000 or so distinct CDR3 sequences, of which 55% to 60% are seen a single time; 29% belongs to the top ten. The sample consisted of sorted CD4+, CD8+, or CD8+CD57+ T cells (not recorded which) from PBMCs. The receptors were gathered from a human donor with aplastic anemia.

In its sample, this clonotype was seen once. The rearrangement uses TRBV19 and TRBJ1-1; a weak D match, TRBD1 (6 bases). Trimming stripped 4 bases from V and 4 bases from J, with 13 bases between. Germline-derived CDR1 and CDR2 are LNHDA and SQIVND (reference sequence). The CDR3 runs 14 residues. CDR3 sequence reads: CASSTQGIGTEAFF. Written as DNA, the CDR3 is TGTGCCAGTAGTACACAGGGTATTGGCACTGAAGCTTTCTTT.

This clonotype came up a few times. The V call is TRBV10-3, the J call TRBJ2-1; maybe TRBD1 (6 bases). CDR3 length equals 13 residues. Germline V CDR1 and CDR2: ENHRY, SYGVKD. V was shortened by 6 bases and J by 5 bases, with 11 bases between the two germline ends. The CDR3 protein is CAIRSDRNNEQFF. Written as DNA, the CDR3 is TGTGCCATCAGGAGCGACAGGAACAATGAGCAGTTCTTC.

Of note for this clonotype: This CDR3 is missing its conserved last phenylalanine or tryptophan, likely due to a read error. This chain joins TRBV9 and TRBJ2-3; TRBD2 matches at 16 bases. The CDR3 loop spans 16 amino acids. CDR1 is SGDLS and CDR2 is YYNGEE in the germline V gene. V trimming: 4 bases; J trimming: 5 bases; junction bases outside the gene matches: 4. CDR3 nucleotide sequence: TGTGCCAGCAGCCCTGGGACTAGCGGGGGGGGAGATACGCAGTATCTT. It yields the protein CASSPGTSGGGDTQYL.

This clonotype was detected ten times or more. CDR3 DNA sequence: TGTGCCAGCAGTGACTGGGACAGGAACTCTGGAAACACCATATATTTT. Protein: CASSDWDRNSGNTIYF. This rearrangement joins TRBV6-1 to TRBJ1-3, with 8 nucleotides matching TRBD1. Germline V gene sequence: CDR1 MNHNS, CDR2 SASEGT. Unmatched junction bases numbered 4, after V lost 3 bases and J lost 0 bases. This CDR3 is built from 16 residues.

The gene calls are TRBV20-1 and TRBJ2-1; 8 positions agree with TRBD1. With 6 bases clipped from V and 9 bases from J, the junction kept 7 bases outside the gene matches. CDR3 size: 12 residues. CDR1 DFQATT and CDR2 SNEGSKA come from the germline V gene (reference sequence). This CDR3 is CSAVDRVSEQFF. DNA of the CDR3: TGCAGTGCAGTGGACAGGGTGAGTGAGCAGTTCTTC.

The chain uses TRBV20-1 and TRBJ2-6, with 10 nucleotides matching TRBD1. Losses at the gene ends were 6 bases for V and 0 bases for J; bases not matched to a gene: 11. Germline V gene data show CDR1 as DFQATT and CDR2 as SNEGSKA (reference sequence). The CDR3 is 18 amino acids. CDR3 in DNA: TGCAGTGCCGGAAAATTCGGACAGGGGGGCTCTGGGGCCAACGTCCTGACTTTC. Translating gives CSAGKFGQGGSGANVLTF.

This clonotype was picked up a small number of times. The genes are TRBV15 and TRBJ1-6, with TRBD1 identical over 8 bases. J lost 5 bases, V lost 4 bases, and 4 bases had no gene match. This CDR3 is 15 amino acids long. CDR1 is LNHNV, CDR2 YYDKDF, per germline (reference sequence). In DNA, the CDR3 is TGTGCCACCAGCACCCGGACAGGGAATAATTCACCCCTCCACTTT. This sequence encodes CATSTRTGNNSPLHF.

In its sample, this clonotype was seen many times. Relative to the germline gene, one junction end is altered; a read error may explain this. The chain has TRBV9 and TRBJ1-2; D is perhaps TRBD1 (5 bases). CDR1 is SGDLS, CDR2 YYNGEE, per germline. The CDR3 is made up of 8 amino acids. Here the CDR3 DNA reads TGTGCCAGCAGTGTGACAGCCTTC. Its protein product is CASSVTAF.

This clonotype appeared many times. DNA of the CDR3: TGTGCCAGCAGTCTATGGGGGGACAATGAGCAGTTCTTC. This gives the protein CASSLWGDNEQFF. The J gene is TRBJ2-1, the V gene TRBV5-4; weak D call: TRBD2 (6 bases). Per the germline V gene, CDR1 is SGHNT and CDR2 is YYREEE (reference sequence). There are 13 residues in the CDR3. V lost 5 bases to trimming and J lost 5 bases, with 11 bases between them.

About this clonotype: Germline is not matched at one junction end, which may reflect a read error. The chain is built from TRBV2 and TRBJ2-7; 9 bases agree with TRBD1. Germline assignment: CDR1 SNHLY and CDR2 FYNNEI. CDR3 length: 15 amino acids. CDR3 protein: CASSEFGTGSYEQYF. CDR3 DNA: TGCGCCAGCAGTGAGTTCGGGACAGGGTCCTACGAGCAGTACTTC. The entire variable domain, with the rest obtained from reference TRBV2 and TRBJ2-7, is as follows: EPEVTQTPSHQVTQMGQEVILRCVPISNHLYFYWYRQILGQKVEFLVSFYNNEISEKSEIFDDQFSVERPDGSNFTLKIRSTKLEDSAMYFCASSEFGTGSYEQYFGPGTRLTVT.